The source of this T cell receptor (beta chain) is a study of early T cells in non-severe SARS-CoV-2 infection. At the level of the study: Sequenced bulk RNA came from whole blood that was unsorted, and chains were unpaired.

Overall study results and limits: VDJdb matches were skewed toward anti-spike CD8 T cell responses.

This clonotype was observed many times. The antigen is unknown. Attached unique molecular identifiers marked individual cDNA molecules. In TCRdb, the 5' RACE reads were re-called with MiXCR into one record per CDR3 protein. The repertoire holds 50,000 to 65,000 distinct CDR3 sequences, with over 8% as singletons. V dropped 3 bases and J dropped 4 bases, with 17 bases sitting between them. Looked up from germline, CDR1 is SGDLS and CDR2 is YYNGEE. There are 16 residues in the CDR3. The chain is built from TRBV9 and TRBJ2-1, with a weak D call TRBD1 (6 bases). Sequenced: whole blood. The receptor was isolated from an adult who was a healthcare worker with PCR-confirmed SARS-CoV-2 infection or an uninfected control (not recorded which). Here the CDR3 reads CASSATGHPSYNEQFF. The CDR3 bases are TGTGCCAGCAGCGCAACGGGACACCCCTCTTACAATGAGCAGTTCTTC.